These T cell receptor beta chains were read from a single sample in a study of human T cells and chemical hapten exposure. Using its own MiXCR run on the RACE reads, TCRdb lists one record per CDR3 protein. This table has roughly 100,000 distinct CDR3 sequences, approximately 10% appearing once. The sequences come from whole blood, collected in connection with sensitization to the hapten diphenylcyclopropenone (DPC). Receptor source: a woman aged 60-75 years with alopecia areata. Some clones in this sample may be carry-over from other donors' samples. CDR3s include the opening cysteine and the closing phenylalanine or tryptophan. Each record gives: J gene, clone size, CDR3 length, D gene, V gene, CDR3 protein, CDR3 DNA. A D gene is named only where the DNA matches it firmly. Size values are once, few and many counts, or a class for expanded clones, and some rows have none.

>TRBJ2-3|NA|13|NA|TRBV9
CASSVDFGDTQYF
TGTGCCAGCAGCGTAGATTTTGGGGATACGCAGTATTTT
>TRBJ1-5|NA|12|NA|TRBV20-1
CSASSSNQPQHF
TGCAGTGCTTCATCGAGCAATCAGCCCCAGCATTTT
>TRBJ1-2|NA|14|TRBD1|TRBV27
CASARQGLGYGYTF
TGTGCCAGTGCCCGACAGGGATTGGGCTATGGCTACACCTTC
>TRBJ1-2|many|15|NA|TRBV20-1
CSARDYRTAVYGYTF
TGCAGTGCTAGAGATTATCGGACGGCAGTCTATGGCTACACCTTC
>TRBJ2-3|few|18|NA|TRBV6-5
CASSYESGSLGGTDTQYF
TGTGCCAGCAGTTACGAGTCGGGTTCCCTTGGAGGCACAGATACGCAGTATTTT
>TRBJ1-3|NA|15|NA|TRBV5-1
CASSLAVGAGNTIYF
TGCGCCAGCAGCTTGGCCGTGGGGGCTGGAAACACCATATATTTT
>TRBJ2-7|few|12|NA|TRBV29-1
CSAAGPASEQYF
TGCAGCGCTGCAGGCCCGGCGTCCGAGCAGTACTTC
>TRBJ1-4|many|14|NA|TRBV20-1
CSAPGGPPNEKLFF
TGCAGTGCTCCTGGAGGACCCCCTAATGAAAAACTGTTTTTT
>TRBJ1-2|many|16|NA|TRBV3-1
CASSQFVDSSTDGYTF
TGTGCCAGCAGCCAGTTCGTTGACTCTTCGACCGATGGCTACACCTTC
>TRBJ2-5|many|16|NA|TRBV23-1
CASSQVQARGKETQYF
TGCGCCAGCAGTCAGGTGCAAGCTAGGGGAAAAGAGACCCAGTACTTC
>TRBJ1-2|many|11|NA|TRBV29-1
CSVDQAHGYTF
TGCAGCGTTGACCAGGCGCATGGCTACACCTTC
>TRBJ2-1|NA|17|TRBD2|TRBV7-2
CASSPLSGGYTYNEQFF
TGTGCCAGCAGCCCCCTTAGCGGGGGGTACACCTACAATGAGCAGTTCTTC
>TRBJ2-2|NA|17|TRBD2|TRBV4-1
CASSQESLAANTGELFF
TGCGCCAGCAGCCAAGAAAGTCTAGCGGCGAACACCGGGGAGCTGTTTTTT
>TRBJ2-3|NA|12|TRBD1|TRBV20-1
CSAWDRGYTQYF
TGCAGTGCTTGGGACAGAGGCTATACGCAGTATTTT
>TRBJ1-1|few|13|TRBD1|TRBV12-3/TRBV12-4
CASTTGVSTEAFF
TGTGCCAGCACCACAGGGGTCTCCACTGAAGCTTTCTTT
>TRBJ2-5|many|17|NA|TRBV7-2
CASSSRTIQGSQETQYF
TGTGCCAGCAGCTCCCGCACTATCCAGGGGAGCCAAGAGACCCAGTACTTC
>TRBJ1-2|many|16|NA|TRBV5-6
CASSLFSTGHNYGYTF
TGTGCCAGCAGCTTGTTTTCTACCGGACACAACTATGGCTACACCTTC
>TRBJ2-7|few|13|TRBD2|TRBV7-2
CASSLGEGNEQYF
TGTGCCAGCAGCTTAGGGGAGGGGAACGAGCAGTACTTC
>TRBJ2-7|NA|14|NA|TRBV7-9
CASSVAGTLGEQYF
TGTGCCAGCAGCGTCGCCGGGACTCTGGGCGAGCAGTACTTC
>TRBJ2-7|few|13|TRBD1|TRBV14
CASSPRTGGEQYF
TGTGCCAGCAGCCCTCGGACAGGGGGGGAGCAGTACTTC
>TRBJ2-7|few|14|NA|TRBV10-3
CAISGSWAAYEQYF
TGTGCCATCAGCGGCTCCTGGGCCGCCTACGAGCAGTACTTC
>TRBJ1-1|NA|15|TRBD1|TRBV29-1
CSEQSGQGINTEAFF
TGCAGCGAGCAAAGCGGACAGGGAATAAACACTGAAGCTTTCTTT
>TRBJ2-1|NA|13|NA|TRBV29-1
CSVVRGGGNEQFF
TGCAGCGTTGTGAGGGGGGGTGGTAATGAGCAGTTCTTC
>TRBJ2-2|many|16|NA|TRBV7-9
CASTLGRTANTGELFF
TGTGCCAGCACCCTGGGACGGACTGCCAACACCGGGGAGCTGTTTTTT
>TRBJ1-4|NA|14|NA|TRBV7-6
CASRGWGQNEKLFF
TGTGCCAGCAGGGGATGGGGCCAGAATGAAAAACTGTTTTTT
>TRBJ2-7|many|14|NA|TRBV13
CASSSGGSVSEQYF
TGTGCCAGCAGCTCAGGGGGGTCAGTCTCCGAGCAGTACTTC
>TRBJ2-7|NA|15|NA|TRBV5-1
CASSLLPGIGYEQYF
TGCGCCAGCAGCTTGTTGCCAGGGATAGGCTACGAGCAGTACTTC
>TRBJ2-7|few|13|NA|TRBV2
CASSKGRDYEQYF
TGTGCCAGCAGCAAGGGCAGAGACTACGAGCAGTACTTC
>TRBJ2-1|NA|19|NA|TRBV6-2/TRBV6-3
CASSLDPPTGFGRGSEQFF
TGTGCCAGCAGTCTAGACCCGCCGACAGGGTTTGGGAGGGGGAGTGAGCAGTTCTTC
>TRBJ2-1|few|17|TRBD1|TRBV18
CASSKGQARGSYNEQFF
TGTGCCAGCTCAAAAGGACAGGCGAGGGGCTCCTACAATGAGCAGTTCTTC
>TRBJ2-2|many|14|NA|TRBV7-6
CASSLGSITGELFF
TGTGCCAGCAGCTTAGGCAGTATCACCGGGGAGCTGTTTTTT
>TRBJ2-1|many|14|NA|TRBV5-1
CASSLVPGNNEQFF
TGCGCCAGCAGCTTGGTTCCCGGGAACAATGAGCAGTTCTTC
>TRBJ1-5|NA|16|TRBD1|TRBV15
CATSTSGTGRGQPQHF
TGTGCCACCAGCACCTCCGGGACAGGAAGAGGTCAGCCCCAGCATTTT
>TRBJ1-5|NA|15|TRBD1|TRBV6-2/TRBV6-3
CASRSSGQYNQPQHF
TGTGCCAGCAGATCCTCGGGACAGTACAATCAGCCCCAGCATTTT
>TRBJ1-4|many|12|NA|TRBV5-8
CASSLVARGLFF
TGTGCCAGCAGCTTGGTTGCCCGTGGACTGTTTTTT
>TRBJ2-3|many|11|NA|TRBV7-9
CASSETDTQYF
TGTGCCAGCAGTGAAACAGATACGCAGTATTTT
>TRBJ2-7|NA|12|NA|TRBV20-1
CSARGNSCEQYF
TGCAGTGCTAGGGGGAACTCCTGCGAGCAGTACTTC
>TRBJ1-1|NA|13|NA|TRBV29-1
CSVISSTGYEAFF
TGCAGCGTTATCTCGTCCACAGGGTACGAAGCTTTCTTT
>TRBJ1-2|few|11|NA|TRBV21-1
CASSVAYGYTF
TGTGCCAGCTCCGTTGCCTATGGCTACACCTTC
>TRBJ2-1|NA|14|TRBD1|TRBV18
CASSLQGVFDEQFF
TGTGCCAGCTCACTCCAGGGGGTCTTCGATGAGCAGTTCTTC
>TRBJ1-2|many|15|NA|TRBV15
CATSRDFPGPRGYTF
TGTGCCACCAGCAGAGATTTTCCAGGGCCCCGGGGCTACACCTTC
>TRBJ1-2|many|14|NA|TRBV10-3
CAISARESNYGYTF
TGTGCCATCAGTGCCAGGGAGTCTAACTATGGCTACACCTTC
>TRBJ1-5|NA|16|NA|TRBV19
CASSTNRDGRLQPQHF
TGTGCCAGTAGTACAAACCGGGACGGACGTCTTCAGCCCCAGCATTTT
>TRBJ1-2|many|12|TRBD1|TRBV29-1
CSAGTGENGYTF
TGCAGCGCGGGGACAGGGGAGAATGGCTACACCTTC
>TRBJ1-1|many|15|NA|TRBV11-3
CASSPRSGENTEAFF
TGTGCCAGCAGCCCACGCTCGGGGGAGAACACTGAAGCTTTCTTT
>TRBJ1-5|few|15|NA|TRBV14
CASSQATLVDSLFHF
TGTGCCAGCAGCCAAGCGACCCTTGTGGACAGTCTTTTTCATTTT
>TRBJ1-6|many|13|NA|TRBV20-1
CSATEGLDSPLHF
TGCAGTGCAACCGAGGGTCTGGATTCACCCCTCCACTTT
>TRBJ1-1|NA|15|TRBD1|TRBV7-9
CASRDRETRSTEAFF
TGTGCCAGCAGGGACAGGGAGACAAGGAGCACTGAAGCTTTCTTT
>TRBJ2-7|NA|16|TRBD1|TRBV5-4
CASSFGGQGGIYEQYF
TGTGCCAGCAGCTTCGGGGGACAGGGGGGCATCTACGAGCAGTACTTC